This T cell receptor (beta chain) was found in a study of molecular identifiers for immune sequencing clone quantification. In regard to this clonotype: A much larger clone lies a single base off, so this may be a read error.

TCRdb re-analysed the PCR reads in MiXCR, keeping a single row per CDR3 protein. The sample lists hundreds of thousands of distinct CDR3 sequences; about 25% were seen once. Germline CDR1 and CDR2: SGHVS and FQNEAQ. The CDR3 has 15 residues. Sequenced input: naive CD8+ T cells from blood, with Jurkat cell RNA spiked in. Subset: FACS-sorted CD8+CD4-CCR7+CD45RA+ naive T cells. The clonotype was recovered from a human donor in good health. Some libraries in this study had Jurkat cell RNA spiked in. V is TRBV7-8 and J is TRBJ2-7, with 7 bases identical to TRBD2. CDR3 coding DNA: TGTACCAGCAGCTTAGGTTTAGGGTTGGTCGGCGGGAGCGTCTTC. This sequence encodes CTSSLGLGLVGGSVF.